Listed below are T cell receptor beta chains from one sample, sequenced in a study of shared clonotypes between healthy human individuals. The assay was immunoSEQ multiplex PCR, and TCRdb's table has in-frame clones only and misses some. The table shows about 380,000 clones, with 95% to 97% occurring only once. The sample comprised memory CD8+ T cells sorted from blood. These receptors all come from a young man in good health. CDR3s include the opening cysteine and the closing phenylalanine or tryptophan. D genes are given only for firm matches. Clone size, where shown, is once, few, many, or a class for clones that have expanded.

D: TRBD1; size: .; V: TRBV29-1; J: TRBJ2-5; DNA: TGCAGCGTTTGGGGGACAGGGGGCGCGGTCCAAGAGACCCAGTACTTC; CDR3: CSVWGTGGAVQETQYF
D: .; size: once; V: TRBV5-6; J: TRBJ2-7; DNA: TGTGCCAGCAGCTTGGACCGTACCGTCCCCTACGAGCAGTACTTC; CDR3: CASSLDRTVPYEQYF
D: .; size: .; V: TRBV5-1; J: TRBJ2-5; DNA: TGCGCCAGCAGCTTGGCCGCTAGCAGGGGAGAGACCCAGTACTTC; CDR3: CASSLAASRGETQYF
D: .; size: .; V: TRBV7-9; J: TRBJ2-7; DNA: TGTGCCAGCAGTGTAGAGGAAGGCTCCTACGAGCAGTACTTC; CDR3: CASSVEEGSYEQYF
D: .; size: .; V: TRBV5-1; J: TRBJ2-1; DNA: TGCGCCAGCAGCTTGGAGCTAGGGCCCAATGAGCAGTTCTTC; CDR3: CASSLELGPNEQFF
D: .; size: .; V: TRBV27; J: TRBJ2-3; DNA: TGTGCCAGCAGTACCCGACTGTTAGCTAGCACAGATACGCAGTATTTT; CDR3: CASSTRLLASTDTQYF
D: .; size: .; V: TRBV6-5; J: TRBJ2-3; DNA: TGTGCCAGCAGTTACTCGAGGTGGGCCACAGATACGCAGTATTTT; CDR3: CASSYSRWATDTQYF
D: .; size: .; V: TRBV6-6; J: TRBJ1-2; DNA: TGTGCCAGCAGTTACGGCGACCGCTATGGCTACACCTTC; CDR3: CASSYGDRYGYTF
D: TRBD1; size: .; V: TRBV4-1; J: TRBJ2-2; DNA: TGCGCCAGCAGCCAACCGTCAGGGGGTAACACCGGGGAGCTGTTTTTT; CDR3: CASSQPSGGNTGELFF
D: .; size: .; V: TRBV5-1; J: TRBJ2-4; DNA: TGCGCCAGCAGCCTAGAAGCCAAAAACATTCAGTACTTC; CDR3: CASSLEAKNIQYF
D: .; size: .; V: TRBV6-5; J: TRBJ2-7; DNA: TGTGCCAGCAGTCACTCTTACGAGCAGTACTTC; CDR3: CASSHSYEQYF
D: TRBD2; size: once; V: TRBV7-2; J: TRBJ2-1; DNA: TGTGCCAGCAGCTCCCGGTGGACTAGCCGCGATGAGCAGTTCTTC; CDR3: CASSSRWTSRDEQFF
D: TRBD2; size: .; V: TRBV18; J: TRBJ2-1; DNA: TGTGCCAGCTCACCAGCGCTAGCGGCCTACAATGAGCAGTTCTTC; CDR3: CASSPALAAYNEQFF
D: .; size: .; V: TRBV4-2; J: TRBJ2-3; DNA: TGTGCCAGCAGCCAAGAACGGACCCAGGCCGATACGCAGTATTTT; CDR3: CASSQERTQADTQYF
D: TRBD2; size: .; V: TRBV7-2; J: TRBJ2-3; DNA: TGTGCCAGCAGCTTAAGGGGCGGGAGGGGCACAGATACGCAGTATTTT; CDR3: CASSLRGGRGTDTQYF
D: .; size: .; V: TRBV5-1; J: TRBJ2-1; DNA: TGCGCCAGCAGCTTAAATACCATCATAGCGCTCTCCTACAATGAGCAGTTCTTC; CDR3: CASSLNTIIALSYNEQFF
D: TRBD1; size: .; V: TRBV4-2; J: TRBJ1-5; DNA: TGTGCCAGCAGCCAAGATGTTCAGGGACAGTCTAGCAATCAGCCCCAGCATTTT; CDR3: CASSQDVQGQSSNQPQHF
D: TRBD2; size: .; V: TRBV6-6; J: TRBJ2-7; DNA: TGTGCCAGCAGTTACCCCTTGGCTAGCGGGTATTGCGAGCAGTACTTC; CDR3: CASSYPLASGYCEQYF
D: .; size: .; V: TRBV28; J: TRBJ1-4; DNA: TGTGCCAGCAGTTTACCCCGACAGTGGGGTAATGAAAAACTGTTTTTT; CDR3: CASSLPRQWGNEKLFF
D: TRBD1; size: .; V: TRBV18; J: TRBJ2-5; DNA: TGTGCCAGCTCACCCAGGACAGGGTTTGAGACCCAGTACTTC; CDR3: CASSPRTGFETQYF
D: .; size: once; V: TRBV7-3; J: TRBJ2-2; DNA: TGTGCCAGCAGCTTAGATTTGACTGGCCCTACCACCGGGGAGCTGTTTTTT; CDR3: CASSLDLTGPTTGELFF
D: TRBD2; size: .; V: TRBV9; J: TRBJ2-2; DNA: TGTGCCAGCAGCCCAATAGCGGGAGACACCGGGGAGCTGTTTTTT; CDR3: CASSPIAGDTGELFF
D: .; size: .; V: TRBV28; J: TRBJ2-7; DNA: TGTGCCAGCAGTTCCCTCCTCCTCGAGCAGTACTTC; CDR3: CASSSLLLEQYF
D: .; size: .; V: TRBV5-4; J: TRBJ1-4; DNA: TGTGCCAGCAGCCCTACCAGGGATGCGAATGAAAAACTGTTTTTT; CDR3: CASSPTRDANEKLFF
D: .; size: .; V: TRBV7-9; J: TRBJ2-1; DNA: TGTGCCAGCACCCCCCGCGAGGCTGAAGGGTGGAATGAGCAGTTCTTC; CDR3: CASTPREAEGWNEQFF
D: TRBD2; size: .; V: TRBV9; J: TRBJ2-1; DNA: TGTGCCAGCAGCCCTAGCGGGAGTGTTGAGCAGTTCTTC; CDR3: CASSPSGSVEQFF
D: TRBD2; size: .; V: TRBV5-1; J: TRBJ2-1; DNA: TGCGCCAGCAGCCTCGGACTAGCGACCTACAATGAGCAGTTCTTC; CDR3: CASSLGLATYNEQFF
D: TRBD2; size: .; V: TRBV18; J: TRBJ2-7; DNA: TGTGCCAGCTCACCGGCGGGAGGGATGTACGAGCAGTACTTC; CDR3: CASSPAGGMYEQYF
D: .; size: once; V: TRBV25-1; J: TRBJ1-6; DNA: TGTGCCAGCAGTGAATCGAATCGTTCACCCCTCCACTTT; CDR3: CASSESNRSPLHF
D: .; size: few; V: TRBV29-1; J: TRBJ1-1; DNA: TGCAGCGTTGGGCGGAGGCTCGGCACTGAAGCTTTCTTT; CDR3: CSVGRRLGTEAFF
D: TRBD2; size: .; V: TRBV7-2; J: TRBJ2-7; DNA: TGTGCCAGCAGCTTAGTAGCGGGAGTGGGTGAGCAGTACTTC; CDR3: CASSLVAGVGEQYF
D: .; size: .; V: TRBV21-1; J: TRBJ2-2; DNA: TGTGCCAGCACCCAACCATTTAGGGGGGACACCGGGGAGCTGTTTTTT; CDR3: CASTQPFRGDTGELFF
D: TRBD2; size: once; V: TRBV28; J: TRBJ2-7; DNA: TGTGCCAGCAGCTCGCGGACTAGCGGGATTCCATGGCAGTACTTC; CDR3: CASSSRTSGIPWQYF
D: .; size: .; V: TRBV29-1; J: TRBJ2-5; DNA: TGCAGCGTGGTCCTGACGGGCTCGGGGGAGACCCAGTACTTC; CDR3: CSVVLTGSGETQYF
D: TRBD2; size: .; V: TRBV7-2; J: TRBJ2-1; DNA: TGTGCCAGCAGCCCTAGGCAGTCGGGACTAGCGGGATACAATGAGCAGTTCTTC; CDR3: CASSPRQSGLAGYNEQFF
D: TRBD1; size: .; V: TRBV5-1; J: TRBJ1-1; DNA: TGCGCCAGCAGCTTGGGCTTGGGACAGGGGTCGGGTAGGACTGAAGCTTTCTTT; CDR3: CASSLGLGQGSGRTEAFF
D: .; size: .; V: TRBV11-2; J: TRBJ2-2; DNA: TGTGCCAGCAGCTTAATAACGATCACGAACACCGGGGAGCTGTTTTTT; CDR3: CASSLITITNTGELFF
D: .; size: .; V: TRBV5-3; J: TRBJ2-7; DNA: TGTGCCAGAAGCTTGGGTTCGATAGCGGCATACTACGAGCAGTACTTC; CDR3: CARSLGSIAAYYEQYF
D: TRBD2; size: .; V: TRBV6-1; J: TRBJ2-7; DNA: TGTGCCACCGGGACTAGCGGTTCAAGGGACTACGAGCAGTACTTC; CDR3: CATGTSGSRDYEQYF
D: .; size: .; V: TRBV30; J: TRBJ1-2; DNA: TGTGCCTGGACAGAGAACTATGGCTACACCTTC; CDR3: CAWTENYGYTF
D: .; size: .; V: TRBV28; J: TRBJ1-5; DNA: TGTGCCAGCAGCCCGGTTGGGAATCAGCCCCAGCATTTT; CDR3: CASSPVGNQPQHF
D: .; size: .; V: TRBV6-6; J: TRBJ1-2; DNA: TGTGCCAGCACCCGGGCCTCCGAGAATGGCTACACCTTC; CDR3: CASTRASENGYTF
D: .; size: .; V: TRBV4-1; J: TRBJ2-3; DNA: TGCGCCAGCAGCCAAGATACGGCGAGCTACGGCACAGATACGCAGTATTTT; CDR3: CASSQDTASYGTDTQYF
D: .; size: .; V: TRBV19; J: TRBJ2-1; DNA: TGTGCCAGTAGTATAGTCACCTCCTACAATGAGCAGTTCTTC; CDR3: CASSIVTSYNEQFF
D: .; size: .; V: TRBV6-5; J: TRBJ2-5; DNA: TGTGCCAGCAGTTACTCGTTCTCCGGCGGGGAGACCCAGTACTTC; CDR3: CASSYSFSGGETQYF
D: .; size: .; V: TRBV9; J: TRBJ1-2; DNA: TGTGCCAGCAGCGTAGCAGGCTATGGCTACACCTTC; CDR3: CASSVAGYGYTF
D: TRBD1; size: .; V: TRBV6-7; J: TRBJ1-5; DNA: TGTGCCAGCATCGAGCACAGGGGGCGCTTGTATCAGCCCCAGCATTTT; CDR3: CASIEHRGRLYQPQHF
D: TRBD2; size: .; V: TRBV15; J: TRBJ2-7; DNA: TGTGCCACCAGCTCCCGACTAGCGGGAGCCCACGAGCAGTACTTC; CDR3: CATSSRLAGAHEQYF
D: .; size: .; V: TRBV28; J: TRBJ1-2; DNA: TGTGCCAGCAGTTTGAGGGGACTGGGTGGCTACACCTTC; CDR3: CASSLRGLGGYTF
D: .; size: once; V: TRBV7-3; J: TRBJ2-7; DNA: TGTGCCAGCAGCTTAACAGGCGGGGTCGGCGAGCAGTACTTC; CDR3: CASSLTGGVGEQYF
D: .; size: .; V: TRBV18; J: TRBJ2-3; DNA: TGTGCCAGCTCACCACCGGGCACAGATACGCAGTATTTT; CDR3: CASSPPGTDTQYF
D: .; size: .; V: TRBV4-2; J: TRBJ2-3; DNA: TGTGCCAGCAGCCAGCTCATCTTCACAGATACGCAGTATTTT; CDR3: CASSQLIFTDTQYF
D: .; size: .; V: TRBV27; J: TRBJ2-3; DNA: TGTGCCAGCAGATCAGATCCCGGCTCCACAGATACGCAGTATTTT; CDR3: CASRSDPGSTDTQYF
D: TRBD2; size: .; V: TRBV30; J: TRBJ2-1; DNA: TGTGCCTGGAGTAAGGGGTTCGCCTTTATCGGGAGGGCGCAACGGGGTGAGCAGTTCTTC; CDR3: CAWSKGFAFIGRAQRGEQFF
D: TRBD2; size: .; V: TRBV5-4; J: TRBJ2-2; DNA: TGTGCCAGCAGCTCCGGGACTAGCGGGAGACCCGGGGAGCTGTTTTTT; CDR3: CASSSGTSGRPGELFF
D: .; size: .; V: TRBV6-1; J: TRBJ2-6; DNA: TGTGCCAGCAGTGCCAGTGGCCTCTCTGGGGCCAACGTCCTGACTTTC; CDR3: CASSASGLSGANVLTF
D: TRBD1; size: once; V: TRBV6-5; J: TRBJ1-5; DNA: TGTGCCAGCAGTTACAACAGGGGACAGCCCCAGCATTTT; CDR3: CASSYNRGQPQHF
D: TRBD1; size: .; V: TRBV28; J: TRBJ1-1; DNA: TGTGCCAGCAGTCCCATAACCGGGACAGGGACCACTGAAGCTTTCTTT; CDR3: CASSPITGTGTTEAFF
D: TRBD1; size: .; V: TRBV18; J: TRBJ2-7; DNA: TGTGCCAGCTCACCCCAGCAGGGACAGGGGACGGGGCAGTACTTC; CDR3: CASSPQQGQGTGQYF